This T cell receptor beta chain was recorded in a study of blood T cells in healthy people across ages. Every donor contributed around 10 milliliters of peripheral blood by blood draw. After removal of 4 bases from V and 4 bases from J, the junction contained 11 bases not matched to a gene. Germline CDR1 and CDR2: LGHDT and YNNKEL (reference sequence). CDR3 size: 17 residues. Using a J-beta primer mix together with a sample-barcoded 5' primer, a second PCR was run for roughly 6 to 11 cycles. Through a template-switch adaptor with 12 random nucleotides, each cDNA molecule received a tag. TCRdb analysed the 5' RACE reads with MiXCR anew, one entry per CDR3 protein. The profile shows 500,000 to 700,000 distinct CDR3 sequences, approximately 30% of them singletons.

The sequencing input was blood. The TCR was taken from a woman at least 80 years old in good health. J is TRBJ2-5 and V is TRBV3-1, with 11 bases aligning to TRBD2. CDR3 coding DNA: TGTGCCAGCAGCCCCCAGGGGGGGCTAGCGGGGGGAGAGACCCAGTACTTC. Protein sequence: CASSPQGGLAGGETQYF.